Listed below are T cell receptor beta chains from one sample, sequenced in a study of a mutant IDH1 vaccine in newly diagnosed glioma. This table comes from immunoSEQ multiplex PCR, and its TCRdb copy is limited to in-frame clones, with some not included. The table lists approximately 30,000 clones, roughly 85% of them singletons. No antigen has been assigned to these receptors. The sample here was PBMCs, taken from a glioma patient whose treatment included an IDH1 peptide vaccine. Receptors originate from a woman aged 25 to 39 with glioma. CDR3s include the opening cysteine and the closing phenylalanine or tryptophan. The order of the fields is clone size, J gene, V gene, D gene, CDR3 protein, CDR3 DNA. A D gene is named only where the DNA matches it firmly. A clone size is listed for some rows: how often the clone was seen (once, few, many), or a class if it is expanded.

. TRBJ1-2 TRBV4-3 . CASSQTWGGNYGYTF TGCGCCAGCAGCCAAACGTGGGGGGGAAACTATGGCTACACCTTC
. TRBJ2-3 TRBV9 . CASARGSTDTQYF TGTGCCAGCGCCAGGGGCTCCACAGATACGCAGTATTTT
. TRBJ2-5 TRBV2 . CASSEGRRGQETQYF TGTGCCAGCAGTGAAGGGCGGCGGGGCCAAGAGACCCAGTACTTC
. TRBJ2-3 TRBV30 . CAWSPDPKGTDTQYF TGTGCCTGGAGCCCCGACCCCAAAGGGACAGATACGCAGTATTTT
once TRBJ1-6 TRBV7-6 . CASSSSQSSYNSPLHF TGTGCCAGCAGCTCCTCACAGAGCTCCTATAATTCACCCCTCCACTTT
. TRBJ1-1 TRBV9 . CASSGYGTEAFF TGTGCCAGCAGCGGGTATGGCACTGAAGCTTTCTTT
. TRBJ1-1 TRBV6-5 TRBD1 CASSSQGGWVSTEAFF TGTGCCAGCAGTTCCCAGGGGGGGTGGGTTAGCACTGAAGCTTTCTTT
once TRBJ1-2 TRBV6-5 . CASSYGRGVISSGYTF TGTGCCAGCAGTTACGGTCGGGGGGTCATATCATCGGGCTACACCTTC
. TRBJ1-6 TRBV9 TRBD1 CASSVDGTGISYNSPLHF TGTGCCAGCAGCGTAGACGGGACAGGAATCTCCTATAATTCACCCCTCCACTTT
. TRBJ2-1 TRBV5-4 . CASSLAPSSYNEQFF TGTGCCAGCAGCCTAGCGCCTAGCTCCTACAATGAGCAGTTCTTC
. TRBJ2-3 TRBV6-6 . CASSPGLISDTQYF TGTGCCAGCAGTCCGGGACTTATCTCGGATACGCAGTATTTT
. TRBJ1-2 TRBV7-9 . CASSQGGLGGGYTF TGTGCCAGCAGCCAAGGAGGATTGGGCGGTGGCTACACCTTC
. TRBJ2-3 TRBV7-2 . CASSPRLDTQYF TGTGCCAGCAGCCCACGTTTAGATACGCAGTATTTT
. TRBJ2-5 TRBV2 TRBD2 CASSGAGGPSETQYF TGTGCCAGCAGCGGAGCGGGGGGGCCTTCGGAGACCCAGTACTTC
few TRBJ1-1 TRBV6-6 TRBD1 CASSSHQGVGAFF TGTGCCAGCAGTTCCCATCAGGGGGTTGGAGCTTTCTTT
. TRBJ1-2 TRBV30 TRBD1 CAWSESGGSGYTF TGTGCCTGGAGTGAGTCAGGGGGCTCTGGCTACACCTTC
. TRBJ1-4 TRBV19 TRBD1 CAGRRTGDSEKLFF TGTGCCGGCCGTCGGACAGGGGATTCAGAAAAACTGTTTTTT
. TRBJ2-7 TRBV4-2 TRBD2 CASSRLAGSYEQYF TGTGCCAGCAGTAGACTAGCGGGGTCCTACGAGCAGTACTTC
. TRBJ1-1 TRBV2 . CASSAVRPVTEAFF TGTGCCAGCAGTGCGGTCCGGCCGGTTACTGAAGCTTTCTTT
. TRBJ1-1 TRBV11-2 . CASSPRRGDTEAFF TGTGCCAGCAGCCCGCGCCGAGGGGACACTGAAGCTTTCTTT
. TRBJ2-3 TRBV30 . CAWSRLITDTQYF TGTGCCTGGAGCCGACTGATCACAGATACGCAGTATTTT
. TRBJ1-1 TRBV19 . CASSRGQTTRAAFF TGTGCCAGTAGTCGTGGACAGACTACCCGGGCAGCTTTCTTT
. TRBJ1-2 TRBV9 TRBD1 CASSVGDRDGYTF TGTGCCAGCAGCGTAGGGGACAGGGATGGCTACACCTTC
. TRBJ2-4 TRBV5-6 . CASSLGRRLAKNIQYF TGTGCCAGCAGCTTGGGCAGGCGATTAGCCAAAAACATTCAGTACTTC